Sequencing of this T cell receptor beta chain was carried out in a study of response to subunit inactivated influenza vaccine. General study points: Each seasonal influenza vaccination recruits few new T cells, the authors suggested.

The germline V gene has CDR1 MNHEY and CDR2 SVGEGT. The CDR3 covers 15 residues. The V end lost 5 bases, the J end lost 7 bases, and 18 bases lay between the germline ends. The table lists this clonotype with a count of one. The target antigen is unknown. TCRdb called the RT-PCR reads again in MiXCR, with one record for every CDR3 protein. The data hold about 160,000 distinct CDR3 sequences, with roughly 11% observed a single time. J is TRBJ1-5 and V is TRBV6-2 or TRBV6-3, with D possibly TRBD1 on 6 matching bases. Sequences were derived from non-naive T cells sorted from PBMCs, sampled 45 days after vaccination. The source of this sequence is a man aged 45-65 years who received an inactivated influenza vaccine. CDR3 protein: CASSPTGILGQPQHF. CDR3 nucleotide sequence: TGTGCCAGCAGTCCCACAGGGATCCTAGGACAGCCCCAGCATTTT.